This TCR beta chain was recovered during a study of cytomegalovirus exposure and HLA in healthy donors. Trimming cost V 0 bases and J 2 bases, with 13 bases left between them. Germline-derived CDR1 and CDR2 are MGHRA and YSYEKL. The CDR3 consists of 16 residues. In the PCR, 60 Vbeta and 13 Jbeta primers were used. The assay was immunoSEQ multiplex PCR, and TCRdb's table has in-frame clones only and misses some. The table includes fewer than 150,000 clones, around 77% detected once. This chain connects TRBV4-1 to TRBJ2-5; D is unclear. The sample comprised PBMCs. The TCR was taken from a woman aged 30 to 39 in good health and CMV-seropositive. CDR3 nucleotides: TGCGCCAGCAGCCAAGATGAGGCGGCTCCACAAGAGACCCAGTACTTC. Its translation: CASSQDEAAPQETQYF.